This T cell receptor (beta chain) emerged from a study of neurological immune-mediated disorders. The CDR3 is made up of 15 amino acids. V lost 4 bases to trimming and J lost 7 bases, with 21 bases between them. From germline, CDR1 is SQVTM and CDR2 ANQGSEA. From the 5' RACE reads, TCRdb called clonotypes with MiXCR, one entry per CDR3 protein. The data contain 17,000 or so distinct CDR3 sequences, less than 3.5% of them singletons. There are a few counts of this clonotype. The target antigen is unknown. Findings of the study overall: Phylogenetic grouping assigned the repertoires of 18 of 34 multiple sclerosis patients to a single related-CDR3 cluster, which may represent a signature.

Sample: PBMCs. The sequence derives from a woman younger than 30 with multiple sclerosis. The V and J genes are TRBV29-1 and TRBJ2-3; D possibly uses TRBD1 or TRBD2 (7 bases each). For the CDR3, the DNA is TGCAGCGTTGGGACCCAGGGGGGGGCTAGAAATACGCAGTATTTT. Translation gives CSVGTQGGARNTQYF.